The 25 T cell receptor beta chains reported below all come from one sample, sequenced in a study of T-cell memory formation after mild COVID-19 (dated by TCRdb to 2020 to 2022). The library was generated by 5' RACE. Sequencing took place on an Illumina NovaSeq 6000. The public reads were reprocessed in TCRdb via fastp at Q25 and MiXCR, keeping in-frame beta chains. When rows share a CDR3 protein, they turn into one entry using the most common DNA and genes. The sample table shows approximately 490,000 distinct CDR3 sequences, and roughly 22% are seen once. The ten largest clonotypes hold roughly an eighth of the sample. Sample: PBMCs or a T cell subset sorted from them (not recorded which). These receptors were collected from an adult woman who had mild COVID-19 (a few samples of this study predate the infection). The sample titles of this study are shuffled in the database, so cell type and time point are left out; the donor was told from shared clones.

The chain combines TRBV6-6 with TRBJ2-3; D unclear. This CDR3 contains 14 residues. Trimming shortened V by 4 bases and J by 2 bases, and 10 bases separated the two germline ends. CDR1 is MNHNY and CDR2 is SVGAGI in the germline V gene (reference sequence). The CDR3 protein is CASSSLRHTDTQYF. The DNA of the CDR3 is TGTGCCAGCAGTTCCCTTCGACACACAGATACGCAGTATTTT.

The chain combines TRBV9 with TRBJ2-5; the D gene is possibly TRBD1 (5 bases). The V end lost 3 bases, the J end lost 4 bases, and 10 bases lay between the germline ends. CDR1 and CDR2 from the germline V gene are SGDLS and YYNGEE. This CDR3 comprises 13 residues. CDR3 bases: TGTGCCAGCAGCGATCAGGGTTCAGAGACCCAGTACTTC. As protein: CASSDQGSETQYF.

The chain carries TRBV2 and TRBJ2-3, with a tentative D call TRBD2 (6 bases). Between the trimmed V and J ends, which lost 10 bases and 5 bases, there was a span of 16 bases. This CDR3 comprises 13 residues. Germline CDR1 is SNHLY and CDR2 is FYNNEI. The CDR3 sequence is CATRDLSRDTQYF. The CDR3 DNA is TGTGCCACCCGGGACTTGTCCCGAGATACGCAGTATTTT.

This clonotype appeared a single time. The chain combines TRBV24-1 with TRBJ2-3; TRBD2 might be the D (6 bases). The CDR3 is 15 amino acids. V lost 7 bases to trimming and J lost 7 bases, with 20 bases between them. CDR1 KGHDR and CDR2 SFDVKD come from the germline V gene. The CDR3 sequence: CATSLGGLDRNTQYF. CDR3 in DNA: TGTGCCACCAGCTTGGGGGGACTCGATCGTAATACGCAGTATTTT.

The genes are TRBV9 and TRBJ2-3, with 7 bases identical to TRBD1. This CDR3 is built from 15 residues. Germline CDR1 and CDR2: SGDLS and YYNGEE. Unmatched junction bases numbered 6, after V lost 4 bases and J lost 1 base. For the CDR3, the DNA is TGTGCCAGCAGCCCCACAGGGGATCGCACAGATACGCAGTATTTT. Translated: CASSPTGDRTDTQYF.

This clonotype appeared a few times. The V gene is TRBV5-4, the J gene TRBJ1-5; D unclear. The germline gives CDR1 SGHNT, CDR2 YYREEE (reference sequence). With 0 bases removed from V and 11 bases from J, the gap between germline ends came to 12 bases. The CDR3 consists of 13 residues. DNA of the CDR3: TGTGCCAGCAGCTTGGATCCGGGAGAGTCCCAGCATTTT. Translating it yields CASSLDPGESQHF.

CDR3 DNA sequence: TGCGCCAGCAGCCTGGAGGGGGGCGGCTACGAGCAGTACTTC. Its translation is CASSLEGGGYEQYF. The chain combines TRBV5-1 with TRBJ2-7; D tentatively reads TRBD1 or TRBD2 (6 bases each). Trimming removed 4 bases from V and 3 bases from J, with 14 bases in between. This CDR3 spans 14 amino acids. The germline gives CDR1 SGHRS, CDR2 YFSETQ. The full variable domain, its missing parts supplied by reference TRBV5-1 and TRBJ2-7, is KAGVTQTPRYLIKTRGQQVTLSCSPISGHRSVSWYQQTPGQGLQFLFEYFSETQRNKGNFPGRFSGRQFSNSRSEMNVSTLELGDSALYLCASSLEGGGYEQYFGPGTRLTVT.

In its sample, this clonotype was seen a few times. The gene calls are TRBV29-1 and TRBJ1-2, with TRBD1 matching over 7 bases. Germline V gene sequence: CDR1 SQVTM, CDR2 ANQGSEA. Germline trimming cut 4 bases from V and 3 bases from J; bases unmatched to any gene: 14. The CDR3 runs 16 residues. The CDR3 loop reads CSVAGQDRRGDYGYTF. DNA of the CDR3: TGCAGCGTTGCTGGACAGGACCGCCGAGGAGACTATGGCTACACCTTC.

The chain carries TRBV24-1 and TRBJ2-1, with D perhaps matching TRBD2 (6 bases). Germline assignment: CDR1 KGHDR and CDR2 SFDVKD. Trimming stripped 6 bases from V and 11 bases from J, with 13 bases between. The CDR3 extends over 12 amino acids. The DNA of the CDR3 is TGTGCCACCAGTACGACTAGTCACCAGCAGTTCTTC. Encoded protein: CATSTTSHQQFF.

This chain connects TRBV4-3 to TRBJ1-3; no definite D call. The CDR3 runs to 16 residues. Germline CDR1 and CDR2: LGHNA and YSLEER. V gave up 2 bases and J gave up 2 bases, with 13 bases separating them. This CDR3 reads CASSQTARAPGNTIYF. In DNA form, the CDR3 reads TGCGCCAGCAGCCAAACCGCTAGGGCCCCTGGAAACACCATATATTTT.

There are many counts of this clonotype. This chain connects TRBV12-3 or TRBV12-4 to TRBJ2-1; D is uncertain. CDR3 length: 13 residues. V lost 3 bases, J lost 4 bases, and 7 bases lay in between. The CDR3 bases are TGTGCCAGCAGTTTGGAAGAGTACAATGAGCAGTTCTTC. Amino acids: CASSLEEYNEQFF.

This sequence joins TRBV11-2 and TRBJ2-7; 8 positions agree with TRBD2. The V gene's germline CDR1 is SGHAT and CDR2 FQNNGV. The ends lost 5 bases at V and 1 base at J; junction bases unmatched: 7. This CDR3 spans 15 amino acids. CDR3 nucleotide sequence: TGTGCCAGCAGCCGGACGGGGGGGATATCCTACGAGCAGTACTTC. It encodes CASSRTGGISYEQYF. The full variable domain, with the rest looked up from reference TRBV11-2 and TRBJ2-7, is EAGVAQSPRYKIIEKRQSVAFWCNPISGHATLYWYQQILGQGPKLLIQFQNNGVVDDSQLPKDRFSAERLKGVDSTLKIQPAKLEDSAVYLCASSRTGGISYEQYFGPGTRLTVT.

The chain recombines TRBV5-4 with TRBJ2-7; no clear D gene. CDR3 length: 14 amino acids. Germline loops: CDR1 SGHNT, CDR2 YYREEE (reference sequence). Trimming pared 1 base from V and 2 bases from J, leaving 10 bases between. The CDR3 coding sequence is TGTGCCAGCAGCTTGCAGGAACCTCCCTACGAGCAGTACTTC. Its translation: CASSLQEPPYEQYF.

This clonotype has a count of ten or more. DNA of the CDR3: TGCGCCAGCAGCGTCCCGACCGGGACTAGCGGGTCCTCCTCCTACAATGAGCAGTTCTTC. Residues: CASSVPTGTSGSSSYNEQFF. The chain combines TRBV5-1 with TRBJ2-1; 12 bases agree with TRBD2. V shed 4 bases, J shed 0 bases, and the junction held 14 bases outside the gene matches. Germline values: CDR1 SGHRS, CDR2 YFSETQ. The CDR3 covers 20 residues.

The chain combines TRBV20-1 with TRBJ1-2; weak D call: TRBD1 (6 bases). CDR1 DFQATT and CDR2 SNEGSKA come from the germline V gene (reference sequence). V gave up 7 bases and J gave up 2 bases, with 17 bases separating them. CDR3 length: 14 residues. The CDR3 DNA reads TGCAGTGTCCGGGGGCCAGAAATCAACTATGGCTACACCTTC. The encoded protein is CSVRGPEINYGYTF.

The V gene is TRBV5-1, the J gene TRBJ2-3; D may be TRBD2 (7 bases). The germline V and J ends were trimmed by 7 bases and 6 bases, with 18 bases remaining between them. Germline-derived CDR1 and CDR2 are SGHRS and YFSETQ. This CDR3 is 14 amino acids long. The DNA for the CDR3 is TGCGCCAGCCTGGGAGGGGGGCCGGCGGATACGCAGTATTTT. Amino acid sequence: CASLGGGPADTQYF.

This clonotype was seen a handful of times. V and J are TRBV7-6 and TRBJ2-3; TRBD1 might be the D (5 bases). Looked up from germline, CDR1 is SGHVS and CDR2 is FNYEAQ. This CDR3 spans 17 amino acids. Between the trimmed V and J ends, which lost 1 base and 1 base, there was a span of 15 bases. The CDR3 reads CASSLDGGALGTDTQYF. Written as DNA, the CDR3 is TGTGCCAGCAGCTTAGATGGTGGGGCTTTAGGCACAGATACGCAGTATTTT.

This clonotype has just a few counts. The rearrangement joins TRBV19 to TRBJ1-1; D remains ambiguous. V lost 3 bases and J lost 7, with 9 bases in between. CDR1 is LNHDA and CDR2 is SQIVND in the germline V gene (reference sequence). The CDR3 totals 12 residues. In nucleotides, the CDR3 is TGTGCCAGTAGTATCGGAGTGAGTGAAGCTTTCTTT. As protein: CASSIGVSEAFF.

This clonotype was recorded a few times. The chain joins TRBV29-1 to TRBJ2-7; 8 bases are a match to TRBD1. CDR1 is SQVTM and CDR2 is ANQGSEA in the germline V gene. CDR3 length equals 14 residues. The trim removed 0 bases at V and 3 bases at J, leaving 4 bases unmatched. CDR3 in amino acids: CSVEDRQGNYEQYF. As DNA, the CDR3 is TGCAGCGTTGAAGATCGACAGGGGAACTACGAGCAGTACTTC.

This clonotype has more than one count but fewer than ten. This chain links TRBV5-1 with TRBJ2-7; D might be TRBD1 (6 bases). This CDR3 contains 15 residues. V was shortened by 4 bases and J by 0 bases, with 14 bases between the two germline ends. Looked up from germline, CDR1 is SGHRS and CDR2 is YFSETQ. The CDR3 here is CASSPMGASSYEQYF. In DNA form, the CDR3 reads TGCGCCAGCAGCCCCATGGGGGCAAGCTCCTACGAGCAGTACTTC.

V is TRBV9 and J is TRBJ2-5; 10 bases map to TRBD2. The CDR3 spans 16 residues. Germline trimming cut 0 bases from V and 4 bases from J; bases unmatched to any gene: 6. Germline V gene sequence: CDR1 SGDLS, CDR2 YYNGEE. The CDR3 protein is CASSVGAAGGLETQYF. The CDR3 DNA sequence: TGTGCCAGCAGCGTAGGTGCAGCGGGGGGGCTAGAGACCCAGTACTTC.

This clonotype was seen many times. This chain joins TRBV5-1 and TRBJ2-5; D gene unclear. The CDR3 length is 13 residues. Germline-derived CDR1 and CDR2 are SGHRS and YFSETQ. V was cut by 2 bases and J by 1 base, with 6 bases left in between. The CDR3 coding sequence is TGCGCCAGCAGCTTTATGGTCCAAGAGACCCAGTACTTC. Residues: CASSFMVQETQYF.

The chain is built from TRBV4-1 and TRBJ1-5; tentatively, D is TRBD1 (5 bases). Trimming removed 0 bases from V and 2 bases from J, with 8 bases in between. Germline V gene data show CDR1 as MGHRA and CDR2 as YSYEKL. The CDR3 contains 15 residues. CDR3 region: CASSQDAGGNQPQHF. CDR3 bases: TGCGCCAGCAGCCAAGATGCGGGGGGCAATCAGCCCCAGCATTTT.

This chain's CDR3 is CASSLTTNNEQFF. The CDR3 DNA reads TGTGCCAGCAGTTTAACTACAAACAATGAGCAGTTCTTC. This rearrangement joins TRBV12-3 or TRBV12-4 to TRBJ2-1; D unresolved. The length of the CDR3 is 13 residues. V shed 2 bases and J shed 5 bases, with 7 bases lying between them.

This clonotype was counted a few times. V usage is TRBV5-6 and J usage is TRBJ2-7; a weak D match, TRBD2 (5 bases). The CDR3 contains 15 residues. Per germline, CDR1 SGHDT and CDR2 YYEEEE. V was shortened by 2 bases and J by 0 bases, with 12 bases between the two germline ends. The CDR3 region is CASSLGGKFSYEQYF. The DNA for the CDR3 is TGTGCCAGCAGCTTAGGAGGCAAATTCTCCTACGAGCAGTACTTC.